What follows are 6 T cell receptor beta chains derived from one specimen sequenced in a study of blood T cell repertoires in COVID-19. Sequenced by immunoSEQ multiplex PCR; TCRdb stores in-frame clones only, minus some. Seen here are roughly 90,000 clones, 85% to 90% observed once, and the top ten hold approximately 1.6%. The sequencing sample was made of peripheral blood. Receptor source: a human donor with active COVID-19. The donor label of this sample is uncertain.

The chain joins TRBV9 to TRBJ1-1; TRBD1 aligns across 7 bases. The CDR3 extends over 14 amino acids. Germline lookup yields CDR1 SGDLS and CDR2 YYNGEE. V dropped 1 base and J dropped 4; count of bases not matched to a gene: 4. The CDR3 sequence: CASSVRQGGTEAFF. In nucleotides, the CDR3 is TGTGCCAGCAGCGTAAGACAGGGAGGCACTGAAGCTTTCTTT.

The chain joins TRBV6-5 to TRBJ1-3; TRBD1 is a possible D gene (6 bases). Germline CDR1 is MNHEY and CDR2 is SVGAGI. CDR3 length: 16 residues. V was pared by 4 bases and J by 1 base, with 14 bases between. CDR3 protein: CASSSDRKASGNTIYF. Here the CDR3 DNA reads TGTGCCAGCAGTTCGGACAGAAAGGCATCTGGAAACACCATATATTTT.

This sequence joins TRBV4-3 and TRBJ1-1; 7 bases are shared with TRBD1. Germline V gives CDR1 LGHNA, CDR2 YSLEER. The length of the CDR3 is 14 residues. Germline trimming cut 7 bases from V and 1 base from J; bases unmatched to any gene: 6. The CDR3 bases are TGCGCCAGCAAAACCGGGACAGAGAACACTGAAGCTTTCTTT. The encoded protein is CASKTGTENTEAFF.

The chain joins TRBV29-1 to TRBJ1-2; 8 bases line up with TRBD1. Trimming at V came to 0 bases and at J to 10 bases, leaving 10 bases not matched to a gene. The CDR3 totals 14 residues. Per the germline V gene, CDR1 is SQVTM and CDR2 is ANQGSEA. CDR3 in DNA: TGCAGCGTTGAAGAGGCACACAGGGGGAGGTCCTACACCTTC. This sequence encodes CSVEEAHRGRSYTF.

The genes are TRBV6-6 and TRBJ2-3; weak D call: TRBD2 (6 bases). CDR3 length equals 15 residues. Looked up from germline, CDR1 is MNHNY and CDR2 is SVGAGI (reference sequence). V was pared by 2 bases and J by 6 bases, with 15 bases between. CDR3 sequence reads: CASSYMETGGDTQYF. CDR3 coding DNA: TGTGCCAGCAGTTACATGGAGACTGGAGGGGATACGCAGTATTTT.

The genes are TRBV4-2 and TRBJ1-4; 10 positions agree with TRBD1. The V and J ends lost 3 bases and 5 bases, in that order; junction bases with no gene match: 15. Germline CDR1 reads LGHNA; CDR2 reads YNFKEQ. The CDR3 runs 19 residues. The CDR3 region is CASSHSPQDRGNGNEKLFF. The CDR3 DNA is TGTGCCAGCAGCCACTCGCCTCAGGACAGGGGGAACGGAAATGAAAAACTGTTTTTT.